One sample yielded the 18 T cell receptor beta chains listed below, sequenced in a study of cytomegalovirus exposure and HLA in healthy donors. 60 Vbeta and 13 Jbeta primers were used in PCR. The table came from immunoSEQ multiplex PCR; TCRdb's copy has only in-frame clones and leaves some out. The sample spans around 200,000 clones; the ten largest clones claim around 0.95%. The specimen was PBMCs. The receptor source for this set is a woman aged 30 to 39 in good health and CMV-seropositive.

The chain links TRBV7-9 to TRBJ2-7; TRBD2 matches 13 bases. J lost 1 base, V lost 6 bases, and 9 bases had no gene match. There are 17 residues in the CDR3. Germline values: CDR1 SEHNR, CDR2 FQNEAQ (reference sequence). The CDR3, as DNA: TGTGCCAGCAGGCCGGGACTAGCGGGGAGAACGTCCTACGAGCAGTACTTC. Translating it yields CASRPGLAGRTSYEQYF.

The J gene is TRBJ1-1, the V gene TRBV23-1; D possibly corresponds to TRBD1 (6 bases). TRBV23-1 carries the ORF label, with uncertain function. This CDR3 has 15 residues. Trimming took 6 bases from V and 5 from J, leaving 19 bases between them. CDR3 protein: CASSHPGARRTEAFF. For the CDR3, the DNA is TGCGCCAGCAGCCACCCAGGGGCCCGAAGGACTGAAGCTTTCTTT.

CDR3: CASSGRAEAFF. The CDR3 DNA reads TGTGCCAGCAGTGGTCGGGCTGAAGCTTTCTTT. This rearrangement joins TRBV2 to TRBJ1-1; D ambiguous. In germline, CDR1 is SNHLY, CDR2 FYNNEI. Trimming cost V 4 bases and J 6 bases, with 6 bases left between them. The length of the CDR3 is 11 residues. The full variable domain, its missing parts supplied by reference TRBV2 and TRBJ1-1, is EPEVTQTPSHQVTQMGQEVILRCVPISNHLYFYWYRQILGQKVEFLVSFYNNEISEKSEIFDDQFSVERPDGSNFTLKIRSTKLEDSAMYFCASSGRAEAFFGQGTRLTVV.

The chain carries TRBV5-4 and TRBJ2-5; TRBD2 matches at 8 bases. V gave up 0 bases and J gave up 1 base; unmatched junction bases: 5. The CDR3 length is 16 residues. Germline V CDR1 and CDR2: SGHNT, YYREEE (reference sequence). CDR3 sequence reads: CASSLAGRGVQETQYF. Written as DNA, the CDR3 is TGTGCCAGCAGCTTGGCCGGGCGGGGGGTCCAAGAGACCCAGTACTTC.

This chain joins TRBV6-1 and TRBJ2-7; 7 nucleotides match TRBD2. The J call may be wrong; the DNA end is better matched by TRBJ2-1. Germline V gene data show CDR1 as MNHNS and CDR2 as SASEGT. The CDR3 totals 15 residues. The CDR3 protein is CASSEAGGAYNEQFF. The CDR3 DNA follows: TGTGCCAGCAGTGAAGCTGGGGGGGCCTACAATGAGCAGTTCTTC.

The J gene is TRBJ1-2, the V gene TRBV6-1; unclear D gene. The V gene lost 6 bases and the J gene lost 4 bases, with 9 bases spanning the gap. CDR3 length: 12 amino acids. The germline V gene encodes CDR1 MNHNS and CDR2 SASEGT. The DNA of the CDR3 is TGTGCCAGCAGCGAGGGCACCTATGGCTACACCTTC. As protein: CASSEGTYGYTF.

As regards this clone: This CDR3 is also generated by other DNA sequences in the sample. The chain is built from TRBV5-6 and TRBJ1-6; D is ambiguous. Germline V gives CDR1 SGHDT, CDR2 YYEEEE. Trimming took off 0 bases at V and 0 bases at J, with 7 bases between the two ends. This CDR3 comprises 16 residues. This CDR3 is CASSLAGSSYNSPLHF. The DNA for the CDR3 is TGTGCCAGCAGCTTGGCTGGGAGCTCCTATAATTCACCCCTCCACTTT.

The chain uses TRBV4-1 and TRBJ1-5; D is unresolved. Trimming took off 1 base at V and 4 bases at J, with 8 bases between the two ends. The CDR3 runs to 14 residues. In germline, CDR1 is MGHRA, CDR2 YSYEKL. In DNA, the CDR3 is TGCGCCAGCAGCCAAGTTTACGGTAATCAGCCCCAGCATTTT. Translating it yields CASSQVYGNQPQHF.

The chain has TRBV5-6 and TRBJ2-1; 8 bases match TRBD2. J lost 8 bases, V lost 0 bases, and 7 bases had no gene match. Germline CDR1 and CDR2: SGHDT and YYEEEE. The CDR3 spans 15 residues. CDR3 bases: TGTGCCAGCAGCTTGGCTATCGGGGGGGCATATGAGCAGTTCTTC. Translation: CASSLAIGGAYEQFF. The full variable domain, in which reference TRBV5-6 and TRBJ2-1 provide the parts outside the CDR3, is DAGVTQSPTHLIKTRGQQVTLRCSPKSGHDTVSWYQQALGQGPQFIFQYYEEEERQRGNFPDRFSGHQFPNYSSELNVNALLLGDSALYLCASSLAIGGAYEQFFGPGTRLTVL.

The CDR3 loop reads CSVGDRINNEQFF. CDR3 DNA sequence: TGCAGCGTTGGGGACAGGATCAACAATGAGCAGTTCTTC. The chain carries TRBV29-1 and TRBJ2-1; TRBD1 matches 8 bases. The junction had 4 bases not matched to a gene; V was cut back by 4 bases and J by 5 bases. CDR1 is SQVTM, CDR2 ANQGSEA, per germline. This CDR3 comprises 13 residues.

The chain combines TRBV6-5 with TRBJ2-5, with TRBD2 identical over 7 bases. The closer fit of TRBJ2-7 to the DNA end suggests the J call may be wrong. The CDR3 is 15 residues long. Germline CDR1 and CDR2: MNHEY and SVGAGI. The DNA of the CDR3 is TGTGCCAGCAGTTACTCGGGCGGGGGAACCTACGAGCAGTACTTC. Protein sequence: CASSYSGGGTYEQYF.

The V call is TRBV10-1, the J call TRBJ2-7; 13 bases map to TRBD2. After removal of 2 bases from V and 3 bases from J, the junction contained 1 base not matched to a gene. The germline V gene has CDR1 WNHNN and CDR2 SYGVQD (reference sequence). The CDR3 sequence is 15 residues long. CDR3 DNA sequence: TGCGCCAGCAGTGAGGGACTAGCGGGAGACTACGAGCAGTACTTC. It encodes CASSEGLAGDYEQYF.

The chain links TRBV6-5 to TRBJ1-2, with a tentative D call TRBD1 (6 bases). The germline V and J ends were trimmed by 0 bases and 5 bases, with 13 bases remaining between them. Germline CDR1 reads MNHEY; CDR2 reads SVGAGI. The CDR3 extends over 15 amino acids. The DNA of the CDR3 is TGTGCCAGCAGTTACTCTGTAGGGGGTGTTTATGGCTACACCTTC. Its protein product is CASSYSVGGVYGYTF.

The V and J genes are TRBV19 and TRBJ1-2; D might be TRBD1 (6 bases). V was pared by 4 bases and J by 2 bases, with 8 bases between. The CDR3 runs to 13 residues. Germline assignment: CDR1 LNHDA and CDR2 SQIVND (reference sequence). The CDR3 DNA sequence: TGTGCCAGTAGTAACGACAGGAACTATGGCTACACCTTC. It codes for CASSNDRNYGYTF.

The chain has TRBV7-2 and TRBJ1-1; D not resolved. This CDR3 has 13 amino acids. Trimming took off 0 bases at V and 7 bases at J, with 9 bases between the two ends. Germline V gives CDR1 SGHTA, CDR2 FQGNSA. The CDR3 DNA is TGTGCCAGCAGCTTAGCGCCCGCCAGTGAAGCTTTCTTT. Translation: CASSLAPASEAFF.

The rearrangement links TRBV10-3 to TRBJ2-6; D remains unclear. Trimming took 7 bases from V and 0 from J, leaving 10 bases between them. The CDR3 contains 15 residues. Germline V lookup: CDR1 ENHRY, CDR2 SYGVKD. In DNA, the CDR3 is TGTGCCATCACCCCCGGCGGCTCTGGGGCCAACGTCCTGACTTTC. This translates into CAITPGGSGANVLTF.

The V and J genes are TRBV5-1 and TRBJ2-7; weak D call: TRBD1 (6 bases). This CDR3 comprises 15 residues. V lost 3 bases to trimming and J lost 7 bases, with 20 bases between them. Germline V gives CDR1 SGHRS, CDR2 YFSETQ. The CDR3, as DNA: TGCGCCAGCAGCTCCCAGGGGCCGTGGGCAGGGGAGCAGTACTTC. The encoded protein is CASSSQGPWAGEQYF.

This chain links TRBV27 with TRBJ1-5; D possibly corresponds to TRBD1 (6 bases). V dropped 5 bases and J dropped 5 bases, with 13 bases sitting between them. Germline V gene data show CDR1 as MNHEY and CDR2 as SMNVEV (reference sequence). The CDR3 has 14 residues. This chain's CDR3 is CASSRRYRDQPQHF. The CDR3 bases are TGTGCCAGCAGTCGCCGTTACAGGGATCAGCCCCAGCATTTT.